This T cell receptor beta chain is drawn from a study of identifying expanded T cells in peripheral blood. Findings and limits, study-wide: Technical replicates showed approximately 1.2 changed clones; approximately 2 weeks 15 to 20; four weeks 19. Variance in clone template counts between roughly 2-week samples significantly increased with total template count across all healthy donors.

Assay: immunoSEQ multiplex PCR; the TCRdb copy retains only in-frame clones and omits some. The table has about 130,000 clones, approximately 86% seen once. Comments on this clone: The antigen remains unidentified.

No infections or other immune events were documented during collection. Germline assignment: CDR1 SGHRS and CDR2 YFSETQ. The V gene lost 6 bases and the J gene lost 2 bases, with 11 bases spanning the gap. This CDR3 comprises 13 residues. Input material: blood. The rearrangement links TRBV5-1 to TRBJ2-5; D unresolved. The clonotype was recovered from a person between 18 and 75 years old in good health. CDR3 bases: TGCGCCAGCACTCGTGGACGGCAAGAGACCCAGTACTTC. Translating gives CASTRGRQETQYF.